This record looks at one TCR beta chain sequence and its context. Antigen specificity is unknown. The CDR3 end shows no conserved phenylalanine or tryptophan, and so a read error is likely. The entry originates in a study of cytomegalovirus exposure and HLA in healthy donors. The PCR made use of 60 Vbeta and 13 Jbeta primers. The table came from immunoSEQ multiplex PCR; TCRdb's copy has only in-frame clones and leaves some out. The sample lists 70,000 or so clones, 74% occurring once. Study conclusions and caveats: As a later analysis showed, several of the most significant clusters appeared to be linked to common viral pathogens.

Trimming took 8 bases from V and 10 from J; bases not matched to a gene: 10. The CDR3 sequence is 13 residues long. In germline, CDR1 is MNHNS, CDR2 SASEGT. The sequence was collected from a woman in her fifties or sixties in good health and CMV-seropositive. Sequencing used PBMCs. This chain joins TRBV6-1 and TRBJ1-5, with 8 bases that match TRBD1. The CDR3 nucleotides read TGTGCCAGCGAGGTCGCAGGGGGCTTTCCCCAGCATGTT. It codes for CASEVAGGFPQHV.